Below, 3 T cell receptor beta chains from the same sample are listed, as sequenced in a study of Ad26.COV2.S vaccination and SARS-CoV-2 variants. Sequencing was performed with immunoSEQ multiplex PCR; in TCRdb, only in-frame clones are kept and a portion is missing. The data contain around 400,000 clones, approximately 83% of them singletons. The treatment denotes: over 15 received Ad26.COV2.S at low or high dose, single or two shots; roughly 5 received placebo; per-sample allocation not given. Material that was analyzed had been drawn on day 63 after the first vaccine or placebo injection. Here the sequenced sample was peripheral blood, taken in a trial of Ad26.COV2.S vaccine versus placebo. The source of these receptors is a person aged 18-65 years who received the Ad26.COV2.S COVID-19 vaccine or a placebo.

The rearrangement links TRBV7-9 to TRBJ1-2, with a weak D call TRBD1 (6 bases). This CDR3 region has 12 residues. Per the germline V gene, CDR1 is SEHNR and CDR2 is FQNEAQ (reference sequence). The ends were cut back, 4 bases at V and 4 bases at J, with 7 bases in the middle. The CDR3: CASSSDSYGYTF. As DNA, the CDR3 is TGTGCCAGCAGCTCGGACAGCTATGGCTACACCTTC.

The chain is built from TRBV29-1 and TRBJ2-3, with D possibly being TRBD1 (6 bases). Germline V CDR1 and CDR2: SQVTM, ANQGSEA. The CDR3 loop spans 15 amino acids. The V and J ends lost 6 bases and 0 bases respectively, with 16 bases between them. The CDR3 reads CSVRPDRLSTDTQYF. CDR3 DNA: TGCAGCGTCCGACCTGACAGGCTCAGCACAGATACGCAGTATTTT.

CDR3 DNA sequence: TGCGCCAGCAGCTTGGGGCCCGAGCGGGGGGGCCTTGGTGAGCAGTTCTTC. Translated, it gives CASSLGPERGGLGEQFF. The rearrangement joins TRBV5-1 to TRBJ2-1; 10 positions agree with TRBD2. The CDR3 is made up of 17 amino acids. CDR1 and CDR2 (germline): SGHRS, YFSETQ. V shed 0 bases and J 9 bases; nucleotides not matched to a gene: 12.